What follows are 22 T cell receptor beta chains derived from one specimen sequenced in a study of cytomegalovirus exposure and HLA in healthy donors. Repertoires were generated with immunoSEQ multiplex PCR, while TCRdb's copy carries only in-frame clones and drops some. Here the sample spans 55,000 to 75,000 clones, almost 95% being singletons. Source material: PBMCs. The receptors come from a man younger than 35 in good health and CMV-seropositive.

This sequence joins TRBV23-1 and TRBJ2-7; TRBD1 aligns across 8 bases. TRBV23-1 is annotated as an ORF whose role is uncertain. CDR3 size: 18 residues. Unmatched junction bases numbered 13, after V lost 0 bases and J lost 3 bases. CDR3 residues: CASSQSGRYGTGDYEQYF. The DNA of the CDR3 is TGCGCCAGCAGTCAATCGGGACGTTATGGGACAGGTGACTACGAGCAGTACTTC.

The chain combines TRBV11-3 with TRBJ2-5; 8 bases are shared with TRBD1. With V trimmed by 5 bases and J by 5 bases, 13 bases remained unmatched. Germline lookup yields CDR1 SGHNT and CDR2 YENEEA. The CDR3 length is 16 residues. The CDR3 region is CASSPRGTGGGETQYF. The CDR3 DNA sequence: TGTGCCAGCAGCCCCCGCGGGACAGGTGGCGGGGAGACCCAGTACTTC.

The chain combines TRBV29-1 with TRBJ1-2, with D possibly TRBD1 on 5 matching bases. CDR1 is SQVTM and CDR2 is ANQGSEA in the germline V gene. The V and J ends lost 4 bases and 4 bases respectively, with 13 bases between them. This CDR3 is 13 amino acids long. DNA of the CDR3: TGCAGCGTTGTAAGAAGGGGAATCTATGGCTACACCTTC. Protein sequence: CSVVRRGIYGYTF.

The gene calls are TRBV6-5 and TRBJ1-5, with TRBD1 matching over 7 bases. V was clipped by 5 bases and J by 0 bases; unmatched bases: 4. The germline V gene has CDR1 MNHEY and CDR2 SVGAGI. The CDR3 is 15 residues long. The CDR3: CASSRQGASNQPQHF. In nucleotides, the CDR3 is TGTGCCAGCAGTCGACAGGGAGCTAGCAATCAGCCCCAGCATTTT.

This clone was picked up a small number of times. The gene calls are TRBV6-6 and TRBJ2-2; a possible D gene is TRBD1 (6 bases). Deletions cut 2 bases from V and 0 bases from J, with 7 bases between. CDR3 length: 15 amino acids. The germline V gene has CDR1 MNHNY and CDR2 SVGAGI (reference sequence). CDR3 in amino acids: CASSYGGSNTGELFF. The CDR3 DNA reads TGTGCCAGCAGTTACGGGGGCTCGAACACCGGGGAGCTGTTTTTT.

For the CDR3, the DNA is TGTGCCAGCAGCCCTACGGTTGGACTAGCGGACGGCACAGATACGCAGTATTTT. This gives the protein CASSPTVGLADGTDTQYF. The genes are TRBV5-4 and TRBJ2-3; 10 nucleotides match TRBD2. V shed 4 bases, J shed 1 base, and the junction held 12 bases outside the gene matches. This CDR3 has 18 amino acids. The germline gives CDR1 SGHNT, CDR2 YYREEE (reference sequence).

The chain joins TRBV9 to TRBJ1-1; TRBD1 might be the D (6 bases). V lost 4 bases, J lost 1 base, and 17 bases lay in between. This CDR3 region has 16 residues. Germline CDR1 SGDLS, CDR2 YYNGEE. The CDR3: CASSSLPGTPNTEAFF. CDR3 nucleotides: TGTGCCAGCAGCTCCCTACCTGGGACACCGAACACTGAAGCTTTCTTT.

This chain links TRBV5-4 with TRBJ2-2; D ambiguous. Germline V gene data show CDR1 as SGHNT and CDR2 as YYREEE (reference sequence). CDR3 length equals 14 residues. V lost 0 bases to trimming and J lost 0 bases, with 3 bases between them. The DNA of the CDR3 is TGTGCCAGCAGCTTGGCGTCGAACACCGGGGAGCTGTTTTTT. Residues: CASSLASNTGELFF.

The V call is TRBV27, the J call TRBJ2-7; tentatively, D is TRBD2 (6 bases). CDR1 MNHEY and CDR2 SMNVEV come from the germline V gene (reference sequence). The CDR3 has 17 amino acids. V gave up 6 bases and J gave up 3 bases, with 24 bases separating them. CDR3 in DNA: TGTGCCAGCAGCCCCACCCGCTGGCGGGGACCATTCTACGAGCAGTACTTC. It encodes CASSPTRWRGPFYEQYF.

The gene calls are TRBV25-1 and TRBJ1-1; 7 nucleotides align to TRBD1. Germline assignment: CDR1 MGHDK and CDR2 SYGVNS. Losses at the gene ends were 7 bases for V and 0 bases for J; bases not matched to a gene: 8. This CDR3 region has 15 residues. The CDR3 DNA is TGTGCCAGCACCCCCCTGGGACAGATGAACACTGAAGCTTTCTTT. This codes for CASTPLGQMNTEAFF.

The CDR3 sequence is CASRGGHSGNTIYF. CDR3 sequence (DNA): TGTGCCAGCCGCGGGGGCCACTCTGGAAACACCATATATTTT. The rearrangement uses TRBV28 and TRBJ1-3; D possibly corresponds to TRBD1 (6 bases). The germline V and J ends were trimmed by 8 bases and 0 bases, with 11 bases remaining between them. The germline V gene encodes CDR1 MDHEN and CDR2 SYDVKM. This CDR3 is 14 amino acids long.

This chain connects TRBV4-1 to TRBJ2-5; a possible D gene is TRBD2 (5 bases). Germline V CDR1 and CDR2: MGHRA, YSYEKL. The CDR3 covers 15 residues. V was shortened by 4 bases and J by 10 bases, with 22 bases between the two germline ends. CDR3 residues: CASSPQGSLVEGQYF. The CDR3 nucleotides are TGCGCCAGCAGCCCACAAGGTTCACTGGTTGAGGGCCAGTACTTC.

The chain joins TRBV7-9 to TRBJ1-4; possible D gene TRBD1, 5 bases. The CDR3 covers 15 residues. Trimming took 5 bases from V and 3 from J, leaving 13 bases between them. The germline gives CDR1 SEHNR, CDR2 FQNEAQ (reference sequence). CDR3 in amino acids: CASSDRQRSNEKLFF. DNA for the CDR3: TGTGCCAGCAGCGATAGACAGAGATCTAATGAAAAACTGTTTTTT.

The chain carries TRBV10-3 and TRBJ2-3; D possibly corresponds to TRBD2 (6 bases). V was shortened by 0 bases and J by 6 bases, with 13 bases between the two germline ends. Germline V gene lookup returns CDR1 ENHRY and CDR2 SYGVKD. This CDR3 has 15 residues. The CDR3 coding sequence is TGTGCCATCAGTGAGTCCGGTAGCGGTCACGATACGCAGTATTTT. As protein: CAISESGSGHDTQYF.

The CDR3 reads CASSQELAEAYEQYF. CDR3 nucleotide sequence: TGCGCCAGCAGCCAAGAACTAGCGGAGGCCTACGAGCAGTACTTC. The rearrangement links TRBV4-1 to TRBJ2-7; 8 bases match TRBD2. Germline CDR1 is MGHRA and CDR2 is YSYEKL. V lost 0 bases to trimming and J lost 2 bases; unmatched junction nucleotides: 3. This CDR3 has 15 amino acids.

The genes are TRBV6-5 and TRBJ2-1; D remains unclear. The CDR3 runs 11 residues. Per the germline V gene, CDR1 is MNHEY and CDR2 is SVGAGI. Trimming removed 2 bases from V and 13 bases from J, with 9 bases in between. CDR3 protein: CASSYVGGQFF. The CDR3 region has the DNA TGTGCCAGCAGTTACGTTGGCGGACAGTTCTTC.

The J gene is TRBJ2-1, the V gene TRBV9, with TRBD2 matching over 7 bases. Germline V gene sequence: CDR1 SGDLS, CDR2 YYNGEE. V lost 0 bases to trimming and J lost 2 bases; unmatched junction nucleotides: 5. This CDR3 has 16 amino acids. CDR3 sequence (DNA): TGTGCCAGCAGCGTAGGAAGTAGCGGGCCCTACAATGAGCAGTTCTTC. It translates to CASSVGSSGPYNEQFF.

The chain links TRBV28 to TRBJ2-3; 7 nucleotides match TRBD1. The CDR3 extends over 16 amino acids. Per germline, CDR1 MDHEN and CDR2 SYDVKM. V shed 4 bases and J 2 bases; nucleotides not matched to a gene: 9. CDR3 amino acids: CASSSGTEFTTDTQYF. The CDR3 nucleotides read TGTGCCAGCAGTTCCGGGACAGAGTTTACCACAGATACGCAGTATTTT.

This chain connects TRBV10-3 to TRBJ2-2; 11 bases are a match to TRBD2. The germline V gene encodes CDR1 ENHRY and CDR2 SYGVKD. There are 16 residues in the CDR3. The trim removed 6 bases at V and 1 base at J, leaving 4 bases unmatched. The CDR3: CAIRAGTSGNTGELFF. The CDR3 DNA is TGTGCCATCAGAGCCGGGACTAGCGGGAACACCGGGGAGCTGTTTTTT.

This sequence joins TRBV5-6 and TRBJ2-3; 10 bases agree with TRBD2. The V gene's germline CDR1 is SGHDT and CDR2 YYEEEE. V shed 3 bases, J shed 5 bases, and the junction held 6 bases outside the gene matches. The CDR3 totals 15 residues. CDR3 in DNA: TGTGCCAGCAGCTCCCTAGCGGGAGTGATAGATACGCAGTATTTT. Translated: CASSSLAGVIDTQYF.

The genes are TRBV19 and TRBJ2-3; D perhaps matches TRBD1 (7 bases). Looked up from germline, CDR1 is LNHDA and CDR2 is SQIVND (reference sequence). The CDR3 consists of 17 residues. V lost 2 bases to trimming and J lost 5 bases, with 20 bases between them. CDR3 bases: TGTGCCAGTAGTATAACTGGGAGGTGGAGGGGGCTAGATACGCAGTATTTT. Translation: CASSITGRWRGLDTQYF.

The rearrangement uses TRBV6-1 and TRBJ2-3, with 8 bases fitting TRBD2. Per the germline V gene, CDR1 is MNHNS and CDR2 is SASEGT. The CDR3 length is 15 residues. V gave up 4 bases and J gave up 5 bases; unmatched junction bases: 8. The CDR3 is CASSALSGGRDTQYF. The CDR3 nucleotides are TGTGCCAGCAGTGCCCTAAGCGGGGGAAGAGATACGCAGTATTTT.